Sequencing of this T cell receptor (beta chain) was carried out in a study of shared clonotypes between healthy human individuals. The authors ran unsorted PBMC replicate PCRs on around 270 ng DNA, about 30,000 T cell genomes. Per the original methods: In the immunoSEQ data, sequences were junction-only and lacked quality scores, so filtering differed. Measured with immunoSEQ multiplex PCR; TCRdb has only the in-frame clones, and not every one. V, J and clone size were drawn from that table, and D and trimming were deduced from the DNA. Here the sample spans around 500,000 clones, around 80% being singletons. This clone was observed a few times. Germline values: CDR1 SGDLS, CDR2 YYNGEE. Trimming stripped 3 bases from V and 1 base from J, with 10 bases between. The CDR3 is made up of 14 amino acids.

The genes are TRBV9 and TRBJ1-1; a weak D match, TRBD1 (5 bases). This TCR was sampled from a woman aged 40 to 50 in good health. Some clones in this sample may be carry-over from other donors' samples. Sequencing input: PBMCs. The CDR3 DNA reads TGTGCCAGCAGCGCGGCGGGGGAGAACACTGAAGCTTTCTTT. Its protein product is CASSAAGENTEAFF.